One and the same sample provided the 2 T cell receptor beta chains below, sequenced in a study of shared clonotypes between healthy human individuals. Data came from immunoSEQ multiplex PCR; TCRdb stores just in-frame clones and leaves some out. The sample has about 1.4 million clones; approximately 97% are singletons. Sequencing was done on a sample of naive CD4+ T cells sorted from blood. Described subset: CD45RA+ positively selected. Receptor source: a man in his thirties or forties in good health.

In regard to this clone: Other DNA sequences in this sample translate to the same CDR3. The rearrangement uses TRBV7-2 and TRBJ2-1; maybe TRBD2 (5 bases). Germline V gene lookup returns CDR1 SGHTA and CDR2 FQGNSA. This CDR3 has 12 residues. Trimming took 2 bases from V and 10 from J, leaving 9 bases between them. CDR3 protein: CASSLLGGEQFF. In DNA, the CDR3 is TGTGCCAGCAGCTTATTGGGCGGGGAGCAGTTCTTC.

Concerning this clone: The same CDR3 can be traced to other DNA sequences in this sample. This chain connects TRBV5-4 to TRBJ2-5, with 14 nucleotides matching TRBD2. Germline V gene sequence: CDR1 SGHNT, CDR2 YYREEE (reference sequence). Trimming took 4 bases from V and 5 from J; bases not matched to a gene: 7. This CDR3 is built from 16 residues. As DNA, the CDR3 is TGTGCCAGCAGCCCTGGGACTAGCGGGAGTTGGGAGACCCAGTACTTC. Its translation is CASSPGTSGSWETQYF.